This paragraph reports one TCR beta chain. Its target antigen remains unknown. Nothing much larger sits one base from this clone, and base qualities are not available. CDR1 and CDR2, per the germline V gene, are MNHNS and SASEGT. V loses 6 bases at its end and J loses 5 bases; junction bases beyond the gene matches: 3. The CDR3 holds 13 amino acids from the cysteine to the phenylalanine. CDR3 DNA only is kept here, 39 bases in frame from base 1. The data were taken from a study of cytomegalovirus exposure and HLA in healthy donors (dated by TCRdb to the late 2010s). Concerning the study at large: According to an earlier analysis of 587 of the donors, about 179 million T cells yielded some 120 million unique TCR beta sequences and 276 Gb of sequence data. An early release covering approximately 600 HLA-typed donors comprised 250 to 350 gigabases of sequencing data and 85 million to 100 million unique TCR sequences. A few DR-DQ haplotypes were treated as single units for association and clustering because of strong linkage in the cohort. HLA typing covered class I and class II loci at four-digit resolution. An earlier analysis of approximately 580 of the donors used high-throughput TCR beta sequencing to judge whether each TCR beta V gene segment behaved as functional or pseudogenic. Donor age, sex, ethnicity and CMV serostatus were compiled alongside the repertoire data. Besides the first cohort of more than 650 subjects, a separate validation cohort made up of over 95 different subjects was used. The genetic ancestry cluster associated with self-reported Caucasian donors included roughly four fifths of the approximately 430 genotyped donors. Genome-wide SNP genotypes for about three fifths of the roughly 670 donors were used in a later genetic analysis, which treated that subset as a discovery cohort. Every discovery cohort repertoire had been produced on one sequencing platform. The study aimed to test whether cataloging public T cell receptors could reveal signatures of past pathogen exposure. The number of donors typed differed by locus, with roughly 629-640 for A, B, C, DRB1 and DQB1, roughly 520 for DQA1, 600 to 610 for DPA1, and about 450 for DPB1. Among about 370 genotyped donors of the cohort, an average of around 220,000 unique TCR beta nucleotide sequences was sequenced per donor, of which 15% to 20% were non-productive. The T cell repertoires of several hundred subjects were profiled by immunosequencing and related to cytomegalovirus serostatus. A later analysis re-examined previously published TCR beta repertoires from just over 650 donors and added high-resolution HLA genotyping to investigate patterns of TCR occurrence. Rather than drawing on any new phenotypic data, the later analysis identified candidate immune exposures from TCR beta sequences and the way those sequences occurred across donors. High-throughput TCR immunosequencing, statistical association of individual TCRs with disease status, and machine learning were combined to predict cytomegalovirus infection status. Study-wide conclusions, independent of this receptor: Assigning TCR associations to individual alleles was difficult when HLA alleles, especially DR and DQ, strongly co-occurred. A later analysis found that most CMV-associated TCR beta chains appeared HLA-restricted, with HLA associations seemingly driven largely by CMV exposure. The presence/absence analyses assumed that sequencing depth was roughly uniform across donors, and that assumption may not be true. Compared with equally common non-associated chains, HLA-associated TCR beta chains in a later analysis were more clonally expanded and had lower generation probabilities. Because the 87-base-pair reads could not distinguish some IMGT-functional V segments, including TRBV6-2 and TRBV6-3, those segments were excluded. In the study, 150 to 200 TCR beta chains were listed as associated with cytomegalovirus. A further reported finding was that TCR beta sequences accurately predicted the HLA-A and HLA-B alleles for most subjects in the first cohort. The authors suggested that the approach could potentially be generalized to other disease states and immunological phenotypes. A later analysis found that TCR association rates varied across HLA loci, with DRB1 alleles showing the most associated TCRs and HLA-C alleles the fewest. The earlier analysis of 587 of the donors excluded approximately 17 rarely observed V segments, including chromosome 9 orphons, because counts were too low. In a later genetic analysis, fewer N-insertions in productive TCRs were reported among donors in an Asian-associated ancestry cluster than the roughly 710-donor mean. According to a later analysis, parvovirus B19, influenza, CMV and Epstein-Barr virus appeared linked to several top co-occurrence clusters. The cohort was sequenced for TCR beta chains only, and without alpha or paired-chain data the features that could be detected were limited. CMV serostatus was the only immune exposure information available for the cohort. Because HLA typing was unavailable for some donors at each locus, only the typed subset was used in association tests. In vitro tests confirmed that a few of the cytomegalovirus-associated TCR beta chains recognize cytomegalovirus antigens. In an earlier analysis of fewer than 750 of the donors, most TCR beta V segments were observed in productive rearrangements about 87% or about 30% of the time, broadly matching IMGT annotations. Specific HLA alleles were associated with some 15,000 TCR beta sequences at a false discovery rate of 0.05 in a later analysis. Correlated functional status among segregating V segments might reflect linkage disequilibrium, but an unknown experimental factor could not be ruled out. A later genetic analysis associated a missense DCLRE1C variant with V-gene and J-gene trimming of TCR beta chains, and an independent cohort replicated the association. The classifier was reported to diagnose cytomegalovirus status with high specificity and sensitivity in both the original and validation cohorts. Most TCR sequences were seen in very few donors, while some public TCRs were found in many individuals. A cluster of highly shared sequence variants was judged likely to be a technical artifact of the sequencing pipeline.

In total, just over 650 healthy bone marrow donors made up the cohort. Cohort members were all nominally healthy when sampled, although unrecorded immune exposures were likely present. The donor tested CMV seronegative, placing the donor among the 350 to 400 seronegative members of the cohort. A peripheral blood sample was provided by each donor, and peripheral blood mononuclear cells were used for TCR beta sequencing. The Qiagen DNeasy Blood Extraction Kit was used to extract genomic DNA from the blood cell samples. The method was the immunoSEQ multiplex PCR assay. For the multiplex PCR, a mixture combining 60 forward primers for TCR Vbeta segments and 13 reverse primers for TCR Jbeta segments was used. A multiplex PCR assay on genomic DNA amplified the CDR3 region of rearranged TCR beta genes. The amplified TCR beta libraries were sequenced on the Illumina HiSeq System as 87-base-pair reads. The authors' pipeline ran thus. In a later analysis, some 80 million unique TCR beta chains were counted across the approximately 640 repertoires, and roughly 10 million of these chains were shared by at least two donors. A nearest-neighbor algorithm error-corrected the raw reads and collapsed the reads into unique sequences, merging closely related sequences to remove PCR and sequencing errors. CDR3 sequences were aligned to IMGT reference sequences to assign V, D and J gene segments. For a sequence to be retained, a match of at least six nucleotides to both a V gene segment and a J gene segment was required. Rearrangements were called productive when the CDR3 lacked stop codons and stayed in frame with V and J; all others were non-productive. Following IMGT convention, CDR3 was defined as the stretch from the second conserved V-encoded cysteine to the conserved J-encoded phenylalanine. The earlier analysis of some 550 of the donors excluded any sequence lacking an unambiguous match to a single V gene segment. An earlier analysis of under 750 of the donors called V segments functional above 56.7% productive rearrangements and segregating when the between-donor standard deviation exceeded 5%. A statistical classification framework was developed to diagnose cytomegalovirus status using the catalog of TCR beta chain sequences. A later analysis assigned V and J genes by comparing TCR nucleotide sequences with IMGT/GENE-DB human TR gene sequences. Using the TCRdist pipeline, a later analysis assigned CDR3 sequences along with most-parsimonious VDJ recombination scenarios. In a later analysis, each TCR beta chain was defined by its CDR3 amino acid sequence together with its V-gene family, and reads lacking a unique V-gene family were excluded. In a later analysis, approximately 640 highly shared, low-generation-probability nucleotide sequences were removed to address suspected cross-contamination and a sequencing artifact. A later analysis calculated a clonal expansion index for each public chain from normalized within-repertoire ranks of inferred template counts. In a later analysis, generation probabilities were computed with a VDJ recombination model fitted to out-of-frame rearrangements, and the resulting probabilities were checked against IGoR. Hypergeometric tests were used in a later analysis to score TCR-TCR, TCR-HLA and TCR-CMV co-occurrence, with a repertoire-size bias correction applied to the TCR pairs. False discovery rates were estimated in a later analysis by permuting HLA or CMV assignments 20 times. In a later analysis, co-occurring TCRs were grouped using DBSCAN, and TCRdist sequence similarity was added for clustering within HLA-allele-positive subsets. Repertoires with fewer than 30,000 or more than 120,000 public chains, plus five repertoires with anomalous nucleotide sharing, were excluded from co-occurrence clustering. Held by TCRdb, this immuneACCESS table contains in-frame sequences only and omits some clones. Under half of the omission traces to an unresolved V gene where checked; the cause of the rest is unknown. V and J calls and clone size are copied from that table; D and trimming were computed from the DNA. This sample gives under 200,000 clones in total; around 79% of them show up just once. Under 0.6% of the sample rests with the top ten.

The TCR sequence derives from a woman in her forties or fifties in good health and CMV-seronegative. Sequences were obtained from PBMCs. The V gene is TRBV6-1 and the J gene is TRBJ2-7, with 11 central nucleotides matching TRBD1. At the DNA level, the sequence is TGTGCCAGCAGCGGACAGGGGGCCCACGAGCAGTACTTC. The translation is CASSGQGAHEQYF.